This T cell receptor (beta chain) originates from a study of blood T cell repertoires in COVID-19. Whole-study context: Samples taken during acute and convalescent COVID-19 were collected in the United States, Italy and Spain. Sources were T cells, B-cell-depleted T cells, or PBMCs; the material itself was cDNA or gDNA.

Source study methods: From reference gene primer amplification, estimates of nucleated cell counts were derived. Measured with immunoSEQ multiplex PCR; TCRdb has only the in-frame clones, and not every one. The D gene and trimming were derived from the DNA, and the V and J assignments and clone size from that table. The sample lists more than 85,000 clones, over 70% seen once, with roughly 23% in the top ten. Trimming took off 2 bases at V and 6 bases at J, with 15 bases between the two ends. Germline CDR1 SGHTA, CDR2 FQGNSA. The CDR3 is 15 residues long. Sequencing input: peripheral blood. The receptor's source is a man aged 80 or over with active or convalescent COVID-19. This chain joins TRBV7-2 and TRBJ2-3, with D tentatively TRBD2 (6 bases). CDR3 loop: CASSLFAGGVDTQYF. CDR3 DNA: TGTGCCAGCAGCTTATTCGCCGGGGGAGTGGATACGCAGTATTTT.